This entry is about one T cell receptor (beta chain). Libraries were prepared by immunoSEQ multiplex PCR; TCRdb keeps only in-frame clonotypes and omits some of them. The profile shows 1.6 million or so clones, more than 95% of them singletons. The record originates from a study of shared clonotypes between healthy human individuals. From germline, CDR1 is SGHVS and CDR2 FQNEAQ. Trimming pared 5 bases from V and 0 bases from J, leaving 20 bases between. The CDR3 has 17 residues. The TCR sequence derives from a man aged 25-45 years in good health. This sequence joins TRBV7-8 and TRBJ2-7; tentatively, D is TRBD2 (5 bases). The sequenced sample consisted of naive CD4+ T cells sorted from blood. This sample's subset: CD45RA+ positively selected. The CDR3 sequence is CASSPRLMSGSSYEQYF. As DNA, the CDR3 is TGTGCCAGCAGCCCCCGACTTATGAGCGGAAGCTCCTACGAGCAGTACTTC.